This entry concerns a single TCR beta chain. Its specificity is not known. At collection, donors were nominally healthy, but unrecorded immune exposures were probable. This record belongs to a study of cytomegalovirus exposure and HLA in healthy donors. J was trimmed by 9 bases and V by 8 bases; bases with no gene match: 7. The CDR3 has 13 residues. Germline V gene lookup returns CDR1 SNHLY and CDR2 FYNNEI. Overall study results and limits: Rarity held for most TCR sequences, but there were some public TCRs that occurred in many donors. Overall, around 150 TCR beta chains were annotated as cytomegalovirus-associated.

The PCR had 60 Vbeta and 13 Jbeta primers. Clones were sequenced by immunoSEQ multiplex PCR, and TCRdb holds only the in-frame ones, with some missing. The table lists approximately 190,000 clones, roughly 76% of them singletons. The sequence derives from a woman in her 30s in good health and CMV-seropositive. The sequenced sample consisted of PBMCs. V gene TRBV2 combines with J gene TRBJ1-4, with TRBD1 matching 9 bases. CDR3 amino acids: CASSGTGRQKLFF. The DNA for the CDR3 is TGTGCCAGCTCCGGGACAGGGCGCCAAAAACTGTTTTTT. Using reference TRBV2 and TRBJ1-4 for the parts outside the CDR3, the full variable domain is EPEVTQTPSHQVTQMGQEVILRCVPISNHLYFYWYRQILGQKVEFLVSFYNNEISEKSEIFDDQFSVERPDGSNFTLKIRSTKLEDSAMYFCASSGTGRQKLFFGSGTQLSVL.